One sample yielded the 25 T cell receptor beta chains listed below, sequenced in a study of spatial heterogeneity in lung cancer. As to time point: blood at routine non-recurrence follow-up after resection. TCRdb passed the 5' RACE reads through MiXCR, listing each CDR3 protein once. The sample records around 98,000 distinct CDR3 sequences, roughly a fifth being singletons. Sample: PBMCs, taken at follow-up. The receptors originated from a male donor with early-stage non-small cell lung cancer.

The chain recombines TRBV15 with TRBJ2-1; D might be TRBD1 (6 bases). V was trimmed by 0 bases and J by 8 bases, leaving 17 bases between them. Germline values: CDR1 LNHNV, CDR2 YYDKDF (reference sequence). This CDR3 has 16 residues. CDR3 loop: CATSRDQGPGQDEQFF. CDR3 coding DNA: TGTGCCACCAGCAGAGATCAGGGGCCAGGGCAGGATGAGCAGTTCTTC.

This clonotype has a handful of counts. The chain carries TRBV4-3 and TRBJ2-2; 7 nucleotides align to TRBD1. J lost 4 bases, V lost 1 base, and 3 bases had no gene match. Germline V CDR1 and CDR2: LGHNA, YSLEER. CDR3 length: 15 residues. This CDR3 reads CASSQVGTATGELFF. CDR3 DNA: TGCGCCAGCAGCCAAGTCGGGACAGCCACCGGGGAGCTGTTTTTT.

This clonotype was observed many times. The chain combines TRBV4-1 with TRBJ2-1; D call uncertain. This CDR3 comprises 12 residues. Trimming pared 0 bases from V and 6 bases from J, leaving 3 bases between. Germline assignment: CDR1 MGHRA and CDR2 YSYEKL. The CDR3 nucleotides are TGCGCCAGCAGCCAAGATCTCAATGAGCAGTTCTTC. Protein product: CASSQDLNEQFF.

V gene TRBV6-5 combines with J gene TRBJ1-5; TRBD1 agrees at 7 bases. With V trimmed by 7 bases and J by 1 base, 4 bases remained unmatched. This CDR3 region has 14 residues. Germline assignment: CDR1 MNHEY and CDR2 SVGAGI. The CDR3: CASKRDSSNQPQHF. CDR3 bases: TGTGCCAGCAAGAGGGACAGCAGCAATCAGCCCCAGCATTTT.

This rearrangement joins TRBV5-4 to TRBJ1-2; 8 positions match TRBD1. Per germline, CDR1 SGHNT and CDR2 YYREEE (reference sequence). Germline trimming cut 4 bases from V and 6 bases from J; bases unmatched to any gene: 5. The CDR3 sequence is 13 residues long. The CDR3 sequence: CASSPRDRNGYTF. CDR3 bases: TGTGCCAGCAGCCCCCGGGACAGGAATGGCTACACCTTC.

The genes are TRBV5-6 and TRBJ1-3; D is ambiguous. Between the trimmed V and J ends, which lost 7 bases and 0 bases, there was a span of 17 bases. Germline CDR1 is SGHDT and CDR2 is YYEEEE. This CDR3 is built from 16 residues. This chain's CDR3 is CASGIVDGLSGNTIYF. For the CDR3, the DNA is TGTGCCAGCGGTATCGTTGACGGTCTCTCTGGAAACACCATATATTTT. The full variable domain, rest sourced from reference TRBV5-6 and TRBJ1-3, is DAGVTQSPTHLIKTRGQQVTLRCSPKSGHDTVSWYQQALGQGPQFIFQYYEEEERQRGNFPDRFSGHQFPNYSSELNVNALLLGDSALYLCASGIVDGLSGNTIYFGEGSWLTVV.

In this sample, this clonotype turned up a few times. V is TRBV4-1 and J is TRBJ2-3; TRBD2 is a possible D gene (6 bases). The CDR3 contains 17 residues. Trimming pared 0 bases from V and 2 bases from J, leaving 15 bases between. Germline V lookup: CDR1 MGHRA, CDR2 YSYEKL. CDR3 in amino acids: CASSQDRGTFLTDTQYF. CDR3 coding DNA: TGCGCCAGCAGCCAAGATCGAGGGACTTTCCTCACAGATACGCAGTATTTT.

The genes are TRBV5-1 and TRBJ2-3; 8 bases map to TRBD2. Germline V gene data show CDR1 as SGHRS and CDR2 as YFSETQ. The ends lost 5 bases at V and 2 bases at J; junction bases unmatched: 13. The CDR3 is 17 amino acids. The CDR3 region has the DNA TGCGCCAGCAGTTGGGGTACAACTAGCGGCAACACAGATACGCAGTATTTT. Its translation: CASSWGTTSGNTDTQYF.

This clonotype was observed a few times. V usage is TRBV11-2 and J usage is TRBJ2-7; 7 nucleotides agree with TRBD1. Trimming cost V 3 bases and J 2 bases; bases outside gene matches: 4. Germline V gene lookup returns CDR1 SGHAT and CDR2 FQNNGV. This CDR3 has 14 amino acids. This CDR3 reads CASSFDRAAYEQYV. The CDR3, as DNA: TGTGCCAGCAGCTTCGACAGGGCGGCCTACGAGCAGTACGTC.

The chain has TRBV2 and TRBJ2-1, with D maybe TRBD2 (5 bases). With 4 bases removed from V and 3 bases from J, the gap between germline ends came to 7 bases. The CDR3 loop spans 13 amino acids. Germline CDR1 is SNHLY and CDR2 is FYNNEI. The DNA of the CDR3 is TGTGCCAGCAGTGTAGCGCTCTACAATGAGCAGTTCTTC. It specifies CASSVALYNEQFF.

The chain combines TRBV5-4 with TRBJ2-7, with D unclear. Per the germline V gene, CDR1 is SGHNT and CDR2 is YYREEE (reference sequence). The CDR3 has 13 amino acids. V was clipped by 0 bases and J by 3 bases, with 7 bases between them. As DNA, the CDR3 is TGTGCCAGCAGCTTGGTTGGCAGCTACGAGCAGTACTTC. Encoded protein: CASSLVGSYEQYF.

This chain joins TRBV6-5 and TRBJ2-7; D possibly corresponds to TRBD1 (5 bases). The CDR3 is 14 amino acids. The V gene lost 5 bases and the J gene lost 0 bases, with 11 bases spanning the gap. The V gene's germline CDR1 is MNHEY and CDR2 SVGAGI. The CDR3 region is CASSRQRSSYEQYF. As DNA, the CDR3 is TGTGCCAGCAGTCGACAGAGAAGCTCCTACGAGCAGTACTTC.

CDR3: CASSLDASLYLPHEQFF. The DNA for the CDR3 is TGCGCCAGCAGCTTGGATGCTAGCTTGTATCTTCCCCATGAGCAGTTCTTC. V usage is TRBV5-1 and J usage is TRBJ2-1, with a weak D call TRBD2 (5 bases). CDR1 and CDR2 (germline): SGHRS, YFSETQ. V was trimmed by 0 bases and J by 8 bases, leaving 21 bases between them. The CDR3 is made up of 17 amino acids.

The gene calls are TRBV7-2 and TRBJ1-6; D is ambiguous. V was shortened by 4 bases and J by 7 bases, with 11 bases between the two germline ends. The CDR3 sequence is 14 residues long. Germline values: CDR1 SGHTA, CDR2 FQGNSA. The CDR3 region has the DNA TGTGCCAGCAGCTCGCAGAAAGGGAATTCACCCCTCCACTTT. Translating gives CASSSQKGNSPLHF.

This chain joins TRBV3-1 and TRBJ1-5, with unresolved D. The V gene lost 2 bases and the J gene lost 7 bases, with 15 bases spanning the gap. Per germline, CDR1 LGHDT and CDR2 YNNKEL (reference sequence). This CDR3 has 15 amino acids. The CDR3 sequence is CASSQTLGLRQPQHF. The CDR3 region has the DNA TGTGCCAGCAGCCAAACGTTGGGGTTACGACAGCCCCAGCATTTT. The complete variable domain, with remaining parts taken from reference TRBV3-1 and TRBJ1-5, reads DTAVSQTPKYLVTQMGNDKSIKCEQNLGHDTMYWYKQDSKKFLKIMFSYNNKELIINETVPNRFSPKSPDKAHLNLHINSLELGDSAVYFCASSQTLGLRQPQHFGDGTRLSIL.

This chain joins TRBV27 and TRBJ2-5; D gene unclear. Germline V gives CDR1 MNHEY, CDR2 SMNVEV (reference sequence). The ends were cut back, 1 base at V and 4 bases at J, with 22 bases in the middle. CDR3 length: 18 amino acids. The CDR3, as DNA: TGTGCCAGCAGTTTATTTAAGAAGGACGGATGGGGATTAGAGACCCAGTACTTC. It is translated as CASSLFKKDGWGLETQYF.

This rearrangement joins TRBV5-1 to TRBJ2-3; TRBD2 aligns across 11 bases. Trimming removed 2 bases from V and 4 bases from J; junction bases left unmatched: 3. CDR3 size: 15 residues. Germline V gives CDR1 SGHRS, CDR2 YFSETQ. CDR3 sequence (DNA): TGCGCCAGCAGCTTCCTAGCGGGAGGCCCAGATACGCAGTATTTT. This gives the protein CASSFLAGGPDTQYF.

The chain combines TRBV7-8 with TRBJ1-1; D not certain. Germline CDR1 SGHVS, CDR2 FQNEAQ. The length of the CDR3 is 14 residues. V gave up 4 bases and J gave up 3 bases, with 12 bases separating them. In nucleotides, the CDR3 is TGTGCCAGCAGCTCCGGAGGTATGGACACTGAAGCTTTCTTT. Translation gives CASSSGGMDTEAFF.

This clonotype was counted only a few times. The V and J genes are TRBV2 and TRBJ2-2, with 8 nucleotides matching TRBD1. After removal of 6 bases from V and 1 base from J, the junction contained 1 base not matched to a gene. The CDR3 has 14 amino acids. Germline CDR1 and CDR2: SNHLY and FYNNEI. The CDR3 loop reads CASRGTGNTGELFF. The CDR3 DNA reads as TGTGCCAGCAGGGGGACAGGGAACACCGGGGAGCTGTTTTTT.

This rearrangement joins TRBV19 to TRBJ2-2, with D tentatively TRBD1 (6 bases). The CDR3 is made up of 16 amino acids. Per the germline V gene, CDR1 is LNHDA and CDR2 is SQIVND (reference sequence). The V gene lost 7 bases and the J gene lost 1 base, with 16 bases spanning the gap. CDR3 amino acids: CASKTKGGVNTGELFF. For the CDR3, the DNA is TGTGCCAGTAAAACAAAAGGGGGAGTGAACACCGGGGAGCTGTTTTTT.

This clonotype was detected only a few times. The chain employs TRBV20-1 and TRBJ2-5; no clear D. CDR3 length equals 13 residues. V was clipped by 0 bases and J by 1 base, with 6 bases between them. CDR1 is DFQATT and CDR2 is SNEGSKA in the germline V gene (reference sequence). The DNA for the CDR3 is TGCAGTGCTAGAGATGCGTTCCAAGAGACCCAGTACTTC. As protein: CSARDAFQETQYF.

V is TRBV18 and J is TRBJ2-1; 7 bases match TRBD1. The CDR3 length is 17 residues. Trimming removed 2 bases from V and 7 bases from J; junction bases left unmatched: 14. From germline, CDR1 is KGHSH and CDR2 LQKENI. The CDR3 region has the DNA TGTGCCAGCTCACCATGGACCCCCGGGACAGCATTGAATGAGCAGTTCTTC. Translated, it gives CASSPWTPGTALNEQFF.

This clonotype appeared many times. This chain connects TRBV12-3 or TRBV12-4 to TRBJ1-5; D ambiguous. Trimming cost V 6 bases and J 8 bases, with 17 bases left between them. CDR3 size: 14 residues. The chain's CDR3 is CASSSGLSREPQHF. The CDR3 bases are TGTGCCAGCAGCTCTGGACTGTCGAGGGAGCCCCAGCATTTT.

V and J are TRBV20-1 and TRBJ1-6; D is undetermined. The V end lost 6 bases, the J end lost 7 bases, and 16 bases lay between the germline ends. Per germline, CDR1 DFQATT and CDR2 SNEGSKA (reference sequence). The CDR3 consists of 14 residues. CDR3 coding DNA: TGCAGTGCGGTTGTAGATTCGATGAATTCACCCCTCCACTTT. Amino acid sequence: CSAVVDSMNSPLHF.

CDR3 protein: CASSTGISYGYTF. DNA of the CDR3: TGTGCCAGCTCTACAGGGATCAGCTATGGCTACACCTTC. The chain has TRBV18 and TRBJ1-2; possible D gene TRBD1, 6 bases. Per the germline V gene, CDR1 is KGHSH and CDR2 is LQKENI. Trimming took 6 bases from V and 4 from J, leaving 12 bases between them. The CDR3 covers 13 residues.